Each of the 26 T cell receptor beta chains below was sequenced from the same sample in a study of response to subunit inactivated influenza vaccine (dated by TCRdb to the late 2010s). The library was produced with RT-PCR. These reads were obtained on an Illumina HiSeq 2500. TCRdb reprocessed the public reads (quality trimming at Q25 with fastp, clone calling with MiXCR) and kept in-frame beta chains. Rows matching on CDR3 protein sequence are summarized as one entry with the most common DNA and genes. This sample comprises around 480,000 distinct CDR3 sequences, approximately 16% of them detected only once. Less than 4% of the sample rests with the top ten. The material was CD4+ T cells sorted from PBMCs, obtained about 23 months after vaccination. All receptors derive from a man aged 45-69 years who received an inactivated influenza vaccine. Donor details come from another sample of the same person, matched by shared clones.

This clonotype was recorded a few times. The rearrangement links TRBV10-3 to TRBJ1-1; weak D call: TRBD1 (5 bases). The CDR3 consists of 14 residues. The V gene's germline CDR1 is ENHRY and CDR2 SYGVKD. The V end was cut by 4 bases, the J end by 7 bases, with 16 bases between. As DNA, the CDR3 is TGTGCCATCAGTGCCCGAGGGGAAATCGTTGAAGCTTTCTTT. Residues: CAISARGEIVEAFF.

The table lists this clonotype with many counts. The V call is TRBV7-6, the J call TRBJ2-7; D is perhaps TRBD1 or TRBD2 (6 bases each). V was clipped by 5 bases and J by 3 bases, with 17 bases between them. The CDR3 runs 15 residues. Germline assignment: CDR1 SGHVS and CDR2 FNYEAQ. DNA of the CDR3: TGTGCCAGCAGCCCAACAACGGGGGCGGTCTACGAGCAGTACTTC. Translating it yields CASSPTTGAVYEQYF.

In its sample, this clonotype was seen a few times. The chain employs TRBV25-1 and TRBJ2-1; D remains ambiguous. Germline V CDR1 and CDR2: MGHDK, SYGVNS. V lost 4 bases and J 7 bases, leaving 17 bases between the germline ends. The CDR3 totals 15 residues. For the CDR3, the DNA is TGTGCCAGCAGTGGCGCCGGGTCTATAGGGAATGAGCAGTTCTTC. Translating it yields CASSGAGSIGNEQFF.

This clonotype was counted at least ten times. The V gene is TRBV4-2, the J gene TRBJ2-1, with TRBD2 matching over 12 bases. CDR3 length equals 19 residues. From germline, CDR1 is LGHNA and CDR2 YNFKEQ. V was pared by 4 bases and J by 2 bases, with 12 bases of the junction left unmatched. Written as DNA, the CDR3 is TGTGCCAGCAGCCCCCGGAGGCTAGCGGGGGGGTCGACCTACAATGAGCAGTTCTTC. Translating it yields CASSPRRLAGGSTYNEQFF.

The sample holds many counts of this clonotype. The chain has TRBV12-3 or TRBV12-4 and TRBJ2-1; 7 bases are a match to TRBD2. The trim removed 3 bases at V and 9 bases at J, leaving 8 bases unmatched. The CDR3 extends over 14 amino acids. In DNA form, the CDR3 reads TGTGCCAGCAGTTTGACTAGCCCGGAGCTTGAGCAGTTCTTC. It translates to CASSLTSPELEQFF.

This clonotype was seen at least ten times. The rearrangement uses TRBV20-1 and TRBJ2-7; tentatively, D is TRBD1 or TRBD2 (5 bases each). CDR1 and CDR2 (germline): DFQATT, SNEGSKA (reference sequence). The CDR3 extends over 14 amino acids. V lost 6 bases and J 4 bases, leaving 19 bases between the germline ends. The CDR3 nucleotides read TGCAGTGCCATCTCCGGGGCTAGCACGTACGAGCAGTACTTC. Translated, it gives CSAISGASTYEQYF.

The chain has TRBV18 and TRBJ1-1; no clear D gene. V was trimmed by 0 bases and J by 1 base, leaving 12 bases between them. The CDR3 length is 16 residues. Germline-derived CDR1 and CDR2 are KGHSH and LQKENI. CDR3 in amino acids: CASSPPMGTWNTEAFF. The CDR3, as DNA: TGTGCCAGCTCACCACCGATGGGCACTTGGAACACTGAAGCTTTCTTT.

This clonotype occurred a few times. The genes are TRBV6-5 and TRBJ2-4, with 11 bases identical to TRBD2. The CDR3 is 16 amino acids. The junction had 3 bases not matched to a gene; V was cut back by 0 bases and J by 5 bases. In germline, CDR1 is MNHEY, CDR2 SVGAGI. The CDR3 DNA is TGTGCCAGCAGTTACTCGCTAGCGGGGGGCGAAAACATTCAGTACTTC. As protein: CASSYSLAGGENIQYF.

The CDR3 DNA follows: TGTGCCAGCAGTTGGCTGACTGCGGATACGCAGTATTTT. This gives the protein CASSWLTADTQYF. This chain joins TRBV12-3 or TRBV12-4 and TRBJ2-3; no clear D. The ends were cut back, 4 bases at V and 6 bases at J, with 11 bases in the middle. The CDR3 sequence is 13 residues long.

The rearrangement uses TRBV7-9 and TRBJ2-1; D is unclear. Germline V lookup: CDR1 SEHNR, CDR2 FQNEAQ (reference sequence). This CDR3 is built from 14 residues. Trimming took off 6 bases at V and 1 base at J, with 10 bases between the two ends. The chain's CDR3 is CASSVMGSYNEQFF. CDR3 bases: TGTGCCAGCAGTGTGATGGGGTCCTACAATGAGCAGTTCTTC.

This clonotype appeared a few times. The V gene is TRBV10-3, the J gene TRBJ2-7, with 13 nucleotides matching TRBD2. The germline CDR1 and CDR2 sequences are ENHRY and SYGVKD. Losses at the gene ends were 6 bases for V and 3 bases for J; bases not matched to a gene: 8. The CDR3 extends over 16 amino acids. The CDR3 loop is CAISLGTSGILYEQYF. The CDR3 region has the DNA TGTGCCATCAGCCTAGGGACTAGCGGGATTCTCTACGAGCAGTACTTC.

This clonotype occurred a few times. The chain joins TRBV19 to TRBJ2-3, with TRBD2 identical over 8 bases. The CDR3 loop spans 16 amino acids. J gave up 3 bases and V 0 bases, and 5 bases lay outside the gene matches. Germline V gene sequence: CDR1 LNHDA, CDR2 SQIVND (reference sequence). Here the CDR3 DNA reads TGTGCCAGTAGTATAGACTTGAGCGGGAGAACAGATACGCAGTATTTT. This encodes CASSIDLSGRTDTQYF.

This chain joins TRBV15 and TRBJ2-7, with D unclear. Germline V lookup: CDR1 LNHNV, CDR2 YYDKDF (reference sequence). CDR3 size: 14 residues. V lost 1 base and J lost 3, with 10 bases in between. For the CDR3, the DNA is TGTGCCACCAGCAGAGGTGGTAGATACTACGAGCAGTACTTC. It specifies CATSRGGRYYEQYF.

A few counts support this clonotype. The V call is TRBV12-3 or TRBV12-4, the J call TRBJ2-1, with D possibly being TRBD1 or TRBD2 (5 bases each). The CDR3 length is 15 residues. V dropped 3 bases and J dropped 7 bases, with 16 bases sitting between them. The CDR3: CASSFDRLSGNEQFF. CDR3 nucleotides: TGTGCCAGCAGTTTTGACAGACTCTCGGGGAATGAGCAGTTCTTC.

This clonotype has a handful of counts. J is TRBJ2-2 and V is TRBV5-8, with 7 bases that match TRBD2. The CDR3 runs to 16 residues. V lost 7 bases, J lost 3 bases, and 12 bases stayed unmatched. Germline CDR1 SGHTS, CDR2 YDEGEE. CDR3 in amino acids: CASGPRGGRDTGELFF. The CDR3 DNA reads as TGTGCCAGCGGGCCTCGGGGCGGGAGAGACACCGGGGAGCTGTTTTTT.

V usage is TRBV3-1 and J usage is TRBJ1-5; weak D call: TRBD1 (5 bases). Germline V lookup: CDR1 LGHDT, CDR2 YNNKEL (reference sequence). This CDR3 spans 14 amino acids. Trimming left V 6 bases short and J 2 bases short, with 11 bases between. In DNA form, the CDR3 reads TGTGCCAGCAGTCACCTAGGGGGCAATCAGCCCCAGCATTTT. This translates into CASSHLGGNQPQHF.

This clonotype was observed at least ten times. The rearrangement uses TRBV7-9 and TRBJ2-2; D gene ambiguous. V dropped 11 bases and J dropped 3 bases, with 10 bases sitting between them. CDR1 and CDR2 from the germline V gene are SEHNR and FQNEAQ (reference sequence). The CDR3 runs 12 residues. CDR3 in DNA: TGTGCCGGTTCCGGCCACACCGGGGAGCTGTTTTTT. Its protein is CAGSGHTGELFF.

This clonotype was observed many times. The gene calls are TRBV20-1 and TRBJ2-7, with D perhaps matching TRBD1 or TRBD2 (5 bases each). The V gene's germline CDR1 is DFQATT and CDR2 SNEGSKA (reference sequence). Trimming removed 6 bases from V and 2 bases from J, with 14 bases in between. This CDR3 region has 13 residues. The CDR3 DNA is TGCAGTGCGAAGAGGGCAGGGACCTACGAGCAGTACTTC. Amino acids: CSAKRAGTYEQYF.

In this sample, this clonotype turned up once. Written as DNA, the CDR3 is TGTGCCAGCAGTCTCATTCTGGGGCTGGGGCAGTACTTC. Amino acids: CASSLILGLGQYF. The chain recombines TRBV12-3 or TRBV12-4 with TRBJ2-7; tentatively, D is TRBD1 (5 bases). V was cut by 5 bases and J by 9 bases, with 17 bases left in between. The CDR3 runs 13 residues.

This chain links TRBV29-1 with TRBJ1-1; D is unclear. Trimming shortened V by 6 bases and J by 3 bases, and 11 bases separated the two germline ends. The germline CDR1 and CDR2 sequences are SQVTM and ANQGSEA. The CDR3 has 12 amino acids. The CDR3 region is CSVREGHTEAFF. The CDR3 region has the DNA TGCAGCGTGAGGGAGGGCCACACTGAAGCTTTCTTT.

The chain carries TRBV7-2 and TRBJ2-7; the match to TRBD1 covers 7 bases. The CDR3 extends over 15 amino acids. CDR1 is SGHTA and CDR2 is FQGNSA in the germline V gene. J lost 3 bases, V lost 5 bases, and 10 bases had no gene match. In DNA, the CDR3 is TGTGCCAGCAGCGGACGGACAGGACCCGACTACGAGCAGTACTTC. Its protein product is CASSGRTGPDYEQYF.

This clonotype was counted only a few times. The chain carries TRBV15 and TRBJ1-2; 8 bases line up with TRBD1. Unmatched junction bases numbered 8, after V lost 4 bases and J lost 4 bases. The CDR3 loop spans 15 amino acids. Germline V CDR1 and CDR2: LNHNV, YYDKDF (reference sequence). The CDR3 is CATSTVGQVAYGYTF. CDR3 sequence (DNA): TGTGCCACCAGCACAGTGGGACAGGTTGCCTATGGCTACACCTTC.

This clonotype was seen a few times. J is TRBJ1-5 and V is TRBV6-5; 7 positions match TRBD1. The CDR3 is 14 residues long. Germline CDR1 reads MNHEY; CDR2 reads SVGAGI. V shed 2 bases, J shed 6 bases, and the junction held 4 bases outside the gene matches. CDR3 loop: CASSYRGLGQPQHF. As DNA, the CDR3 is TGTGCCAGCAGTTACAGGGGGCTGGGTCAGCCCCAGCATTTT.

This clonotype was picked up a small number of times. The chain combines TRBV7-2 with TRBJ1-1, with a weak D call TRBD1 (6 bases). The CDR3 has 17 amino acids. The germline CDR1 and CDR2 sequences are SGHTA and FQGNSA. Trimming stripped 5 bases from V and 4 bases from J, with 23 bases between. The CDR3 DNA reads as TGTGCCAGCAGCGTTTCGGGACACCACTTTGTCGGCACTGAAGCTTTCTTT. This translates into CASSVSGHHFVGTEAFF.

This clonotype was seen at least ten times. This chain links TRBV7-8 with TRBJ2-1; D is undetermined. The CDR3 totals 13 residues. Per the germline V gene, CDR1 is SGHVS and CDR2 is FQNEAQ. The V and J ends lost 2 bases and 3 bases respectively, with 5 bases between them. In DNA, the CDR3 is TGTGCCAGCAGCTTAAGTGGCTACAATGAGCAGTTCTTC. Translation: CASSLSGYNEQFF.

This clonotype was seen a few times. The J gene is TRBJ2-2, the V gene TRBV4-3; D is undetermined. V was trimmed by 1 base and J by 1 base, leaving 16 bases between them. The CDR3 consists of 18 residues. CDR1 LGHNA and CDR2 YSLEER come from the germline V gene. The CDR3 DNA follows: TGCGCCAGCAGCCAAGTTGTGACTGTTTTGAGGAACACCGGGGAGCTGTTTTTT. This encodes CASSQVVTVLRNTGELFF.